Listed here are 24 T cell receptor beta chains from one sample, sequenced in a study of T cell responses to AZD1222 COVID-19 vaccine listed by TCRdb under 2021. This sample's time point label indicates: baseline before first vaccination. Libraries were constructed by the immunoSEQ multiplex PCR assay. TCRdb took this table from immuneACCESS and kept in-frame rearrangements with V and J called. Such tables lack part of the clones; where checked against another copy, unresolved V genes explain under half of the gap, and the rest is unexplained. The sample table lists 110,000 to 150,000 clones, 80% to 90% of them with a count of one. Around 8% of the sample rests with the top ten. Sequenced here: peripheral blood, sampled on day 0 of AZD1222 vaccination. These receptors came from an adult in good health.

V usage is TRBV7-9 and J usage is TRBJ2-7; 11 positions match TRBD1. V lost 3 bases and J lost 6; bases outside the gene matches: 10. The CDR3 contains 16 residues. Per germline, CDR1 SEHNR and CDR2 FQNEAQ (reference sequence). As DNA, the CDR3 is TGTGCCAGCAGCTTCTACTGGACAGGGGGCGCTTCCGAGCAGTACTTC. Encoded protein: CASSFYWTGGASEQYF.

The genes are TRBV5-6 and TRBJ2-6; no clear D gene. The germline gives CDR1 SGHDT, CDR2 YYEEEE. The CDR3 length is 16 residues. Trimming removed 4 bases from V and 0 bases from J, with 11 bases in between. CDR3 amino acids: CASSGGPTSGANVLTF. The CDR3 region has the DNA TGTGCCAGCAGCGGTGGACCGACCTCTGGGGCCAACGTCCTGACTTTC.

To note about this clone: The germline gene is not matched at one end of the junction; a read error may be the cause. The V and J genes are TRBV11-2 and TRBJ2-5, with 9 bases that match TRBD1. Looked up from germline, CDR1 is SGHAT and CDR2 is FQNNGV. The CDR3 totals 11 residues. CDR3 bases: TGTGCCAGCAGCTTGGGACAGGGTGAAGACTTC. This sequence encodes CASSLGQGEDF.

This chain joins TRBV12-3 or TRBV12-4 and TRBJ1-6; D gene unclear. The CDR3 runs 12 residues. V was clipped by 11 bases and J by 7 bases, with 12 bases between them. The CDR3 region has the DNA TGTGCCTCCGGGGAAATGAATTCACCCCTCCACTTT. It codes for CASGEMNSPLHF.

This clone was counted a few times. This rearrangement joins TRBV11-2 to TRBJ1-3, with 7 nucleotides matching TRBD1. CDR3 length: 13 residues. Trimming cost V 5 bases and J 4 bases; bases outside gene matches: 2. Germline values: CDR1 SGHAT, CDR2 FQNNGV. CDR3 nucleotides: TGTGCCAGCAGCCTGGGACAGGGAAACACCATATATTTT. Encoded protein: CASSLGQGNTIYF.

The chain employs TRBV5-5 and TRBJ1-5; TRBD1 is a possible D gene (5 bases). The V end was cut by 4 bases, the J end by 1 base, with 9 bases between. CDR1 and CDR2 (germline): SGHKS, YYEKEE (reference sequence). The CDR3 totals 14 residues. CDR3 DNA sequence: TGTGCCAGCAGCCCGGGGGGGAGCAATCAGCCCCAGCATTTT. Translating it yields CASSPGGSNQPQHF.

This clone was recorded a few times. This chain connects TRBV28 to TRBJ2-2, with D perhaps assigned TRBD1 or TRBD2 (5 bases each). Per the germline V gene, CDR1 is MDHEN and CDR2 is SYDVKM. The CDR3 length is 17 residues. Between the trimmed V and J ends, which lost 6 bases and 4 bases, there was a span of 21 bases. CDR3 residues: CASRRGLLGILTGELFF. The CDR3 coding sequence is TGTGCCAGCAGACGGGGCCTGTTGGGGATCCTCACCGGGGAGCTGTTTTTT.

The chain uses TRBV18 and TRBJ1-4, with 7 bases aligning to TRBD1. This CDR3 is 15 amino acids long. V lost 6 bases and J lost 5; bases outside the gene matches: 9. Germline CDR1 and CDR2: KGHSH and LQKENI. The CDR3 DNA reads TGTGCCAGCTCTCCGCCGGGACAGAGAAATGAAAAACTGTTTTTT. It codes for CASSPPGQRNEKLFF.

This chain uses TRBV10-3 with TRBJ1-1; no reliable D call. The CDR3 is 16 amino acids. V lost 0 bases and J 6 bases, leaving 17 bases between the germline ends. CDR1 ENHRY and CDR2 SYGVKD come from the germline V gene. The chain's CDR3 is CAISESSSRPGSEAFF. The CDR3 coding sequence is TGTGCCATCAGTGAGTCGAGTAGCCGCCCGGGTTCTGAAGCTTTCTTT.

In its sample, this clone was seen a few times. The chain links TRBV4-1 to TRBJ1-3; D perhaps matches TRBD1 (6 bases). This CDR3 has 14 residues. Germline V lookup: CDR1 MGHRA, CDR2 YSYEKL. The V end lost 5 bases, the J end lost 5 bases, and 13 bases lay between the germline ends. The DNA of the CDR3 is TGCGCCAGCAGCTTGGGGGGCGAAAGAAACACCATATATTTT. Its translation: CASSLGGERNTIYF.

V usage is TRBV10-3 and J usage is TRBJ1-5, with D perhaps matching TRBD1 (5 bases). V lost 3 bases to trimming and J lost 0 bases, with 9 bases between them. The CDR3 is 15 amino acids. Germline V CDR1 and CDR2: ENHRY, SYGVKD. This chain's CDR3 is CAISEGEYSNQPQHF. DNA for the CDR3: TGTGCCATCAGTGAAGGGGAGTATAGCAATCAGCCCCAGCATTTT.

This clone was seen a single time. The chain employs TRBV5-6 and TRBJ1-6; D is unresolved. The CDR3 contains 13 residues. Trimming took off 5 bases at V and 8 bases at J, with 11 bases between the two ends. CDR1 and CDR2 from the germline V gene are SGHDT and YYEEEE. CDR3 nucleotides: TGTGCCAGCAGTTCGGACGTGTATTCACCCCTCCACTTT. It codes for CASSSDVYSPLHF.

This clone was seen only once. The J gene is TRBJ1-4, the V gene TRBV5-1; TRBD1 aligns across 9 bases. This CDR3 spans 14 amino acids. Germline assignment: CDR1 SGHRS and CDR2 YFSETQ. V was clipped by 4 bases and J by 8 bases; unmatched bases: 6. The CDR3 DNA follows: TGCGCCAGCAGCCCTGGACAGGGGAGGGAAAAACTGTTTTTT. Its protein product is CASSPGQGREKLFF.

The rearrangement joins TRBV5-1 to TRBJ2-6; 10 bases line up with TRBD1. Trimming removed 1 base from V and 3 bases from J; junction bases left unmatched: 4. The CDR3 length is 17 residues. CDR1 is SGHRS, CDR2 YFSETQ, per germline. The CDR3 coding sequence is TGCGCCAGCAGCTTGACTGACAGGGGGCTTGGGGCCAACGTCCTGACTTTC. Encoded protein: CASSLTDRGLGANVLTF.

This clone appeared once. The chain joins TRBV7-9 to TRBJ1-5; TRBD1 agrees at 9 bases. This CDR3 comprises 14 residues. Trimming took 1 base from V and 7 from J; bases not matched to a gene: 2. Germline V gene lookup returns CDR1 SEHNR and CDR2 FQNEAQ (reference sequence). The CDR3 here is CASSLGDRVQPQHF. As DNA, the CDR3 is TGTGCCAGCAGCTTAGGGGACAGGGTACAGCCCCAGCATTTT.

In DNA form, the CDR3 reads TGTGCCAGCAGTCCCAACAAGGGAAACACCATATATTTT. This translates into CASSPNKGNTIYF. The V call is TRBV28, the J call TRBJ1-3; no clear D. V gave up 5 bases and J gave up 4 bases, with 9 bases separating them. Germline V gene data show CDR1 as MDHEN and CDR2 as SYDVKM. This CDR3 has 13 residues.

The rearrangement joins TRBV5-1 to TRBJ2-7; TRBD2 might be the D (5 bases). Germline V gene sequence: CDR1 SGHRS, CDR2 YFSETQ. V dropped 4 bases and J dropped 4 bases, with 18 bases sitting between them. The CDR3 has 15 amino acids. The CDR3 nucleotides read TGCGCCAGCAGCGTGAACCTAGTTGGAGGTTACGAGCAGTACTTC. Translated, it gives CASSVNLVGGYEQYF.

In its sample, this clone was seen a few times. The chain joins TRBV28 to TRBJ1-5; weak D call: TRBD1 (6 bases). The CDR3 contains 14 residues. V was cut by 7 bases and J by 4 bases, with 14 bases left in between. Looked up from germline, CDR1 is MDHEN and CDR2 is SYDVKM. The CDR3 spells CASNRQGLNQPQHF. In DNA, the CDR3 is TGTGCCAGCAATCGGCAGGGGTTAAATCAGCCCCAGCATTTT. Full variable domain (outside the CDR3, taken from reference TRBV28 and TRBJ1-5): DVKVTQSSRYLVKRTGEKVFLECVQDMDHENMFWYRQDPGLGLRLIYFSYDVKMKEKGDIPEGYSVSREKKERFSLILESASTNQTSMYLCASNRQGLNQPQHFGDGTRLSIL.

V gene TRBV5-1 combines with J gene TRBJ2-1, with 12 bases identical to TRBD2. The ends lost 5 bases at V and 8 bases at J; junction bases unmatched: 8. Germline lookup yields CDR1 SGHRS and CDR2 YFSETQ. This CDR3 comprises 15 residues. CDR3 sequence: CASRLTSGGVDEQFF. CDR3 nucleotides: TGCGCCAGCAGACTGACTAGCGGGGGAGTCGATGAGCAGTTCTTC. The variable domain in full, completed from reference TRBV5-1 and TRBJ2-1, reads KAGVTQTPRYLIKTRGQQVTLSCSPISGHRSVSWYQQTPGQGLQFLFEYFSETQRNKGNFPGRFSGRQFSNSRSEMNVSTLELGDSALYLCASRLTSGGVDEQFFGPGTRLTVL.

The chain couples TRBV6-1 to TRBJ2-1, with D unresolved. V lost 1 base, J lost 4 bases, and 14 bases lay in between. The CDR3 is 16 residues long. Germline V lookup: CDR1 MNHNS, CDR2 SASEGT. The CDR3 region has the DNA TGTGCCAGCAGTGAAGTAAGGGCAGCGATGTACAATGAGCAGTTCTTC. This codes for CASSEVRAAMYNEQFF.

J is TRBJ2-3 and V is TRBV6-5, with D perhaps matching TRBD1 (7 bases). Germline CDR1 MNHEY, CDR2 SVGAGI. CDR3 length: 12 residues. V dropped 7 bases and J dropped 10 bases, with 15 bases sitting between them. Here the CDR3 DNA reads TGTGCCAGCATGGAGGGGGCCGGTGCGCAGTATTTT. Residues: CASMEGAGAQYF.

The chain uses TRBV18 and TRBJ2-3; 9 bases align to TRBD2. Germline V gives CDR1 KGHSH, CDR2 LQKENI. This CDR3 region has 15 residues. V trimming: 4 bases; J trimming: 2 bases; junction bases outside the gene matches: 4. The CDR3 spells CASSLLAGYTDTQYF. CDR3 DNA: TGTGCCAGCTCACTGCTAGCGGGGTACACAGATACGCAGTATTTT.

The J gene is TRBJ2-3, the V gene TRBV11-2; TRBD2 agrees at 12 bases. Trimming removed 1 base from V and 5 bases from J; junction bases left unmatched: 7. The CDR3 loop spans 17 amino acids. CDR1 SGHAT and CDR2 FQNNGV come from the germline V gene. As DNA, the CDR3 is TGTGCCAGCAGCTTAGGCCGACTAGCGGGAGAGAGAGATACGCAGTATTTT. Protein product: CASSLGRLAGERDTQYF.

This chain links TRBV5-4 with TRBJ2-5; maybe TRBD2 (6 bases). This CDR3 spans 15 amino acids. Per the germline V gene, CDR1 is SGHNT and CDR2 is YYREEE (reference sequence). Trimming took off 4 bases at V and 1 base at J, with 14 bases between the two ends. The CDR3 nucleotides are TGTGCCAGCAGCGAGCAAGGACTACCCCAAGAGACCCAGTACTTC. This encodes CASSEQGLPQETQYF.